This T cell receptor (beta chain) originates from a study of graft-versus-host responses after intestinal transplantation. Looking at the study overall: Those transplanted obtained multivisceral, liver-intestinal, or isolated intestinal grafts. Recipients across the board were started on anti-thymocyte globulin induction, then kept on tacrolimus and steroids for around three years.

Whole-study findings and limits: There were GvH clones found in recipient marrow, and some of them appeared first in ileum or blood. Subjects displaying graft-donor T cell macrochimerism possessed elevated graft-versus-host to host-versus-graft clonal ratios inside allografts.

This CDR3 comprises 16 residues. CDR1 is SGHDT and CDR2 is YYEEEE in the germline V gene. Trimming stripped 1 base from V and 1 base from J, with 14 bases between. Using immunoSEQ multiplex PCR, the repertoire was profiled, and TCRdb retains in-frame clones only, with some absent. The sample lists 65,000 to 90,000 clones; about 90% were seen once. As regards this clone: Its target is not known.

The TCR was taken from a human donor who received an intestinal transplant. The genes are TRBV5-6 and TRBJ1-1; no clear D. This sample comprised unstimulated CD8+ T cells sorted from spleen or lymph node cells, obtained before intestinal transplant. The CDR3 is CASSLLLWASNTEAFF. CDR3 in DNA: TGTGCCAGCAGCTTGTTGCTGTGGGCCTCGAACACTGAAGCTTTCTTT.